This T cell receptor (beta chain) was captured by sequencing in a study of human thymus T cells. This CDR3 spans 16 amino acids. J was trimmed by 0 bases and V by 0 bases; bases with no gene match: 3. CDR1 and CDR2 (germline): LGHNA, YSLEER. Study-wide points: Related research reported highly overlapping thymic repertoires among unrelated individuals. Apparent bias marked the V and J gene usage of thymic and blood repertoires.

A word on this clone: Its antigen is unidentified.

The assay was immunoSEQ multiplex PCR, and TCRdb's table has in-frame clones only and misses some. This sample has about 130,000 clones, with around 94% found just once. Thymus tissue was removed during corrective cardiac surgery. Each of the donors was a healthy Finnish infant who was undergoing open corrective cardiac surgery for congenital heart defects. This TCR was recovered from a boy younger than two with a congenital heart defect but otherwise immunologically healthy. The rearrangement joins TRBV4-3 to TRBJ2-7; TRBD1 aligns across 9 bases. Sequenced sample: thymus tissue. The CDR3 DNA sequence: TGCGCCAGCAGCCAAGATGTGACAGGGGGCTCCTACGAGCAGTACTTC. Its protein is CASSQDVTGGSYEQYF.